This entry lists 5 T cell receptor beta chains sequenced from one sample in a study of early T cells in non-severe SARS-CoV-2 infection. TCRdb reanalysed the 5' RACE reads using MiXCR and keeps one entry per CDR3 protein. This sample has approximately 69,000 distinct CDR3 sequences; roughly 12% occur once, and the top ten carry roughly 2.5%. Sequenced material: whole blood, taken at baseline. The receptor set was obtained from an adult who was a healthcare worker with PCR-confirmed SARS-CoV-2 infection or an uninfected control (not recorded which).

This clonotype was recorded a few times. The chain has TRBV12-3 or TRBV12-4 and TRBJ1-2; a weak D match, TRBD1 (5 bases). This CDR3 comprises 13 residues. V was cut by 8 bases and J by 4 bases, with 14 bases left in between. In DNA form, the CDR3 reads TGTGCCAGCGGGTCAGGGTATAGCTATGGCTACACCTTC. Protein: CASGSGYSYGYTF.

This clonotype was counted only a few times. J is TRBJ1-5 and V is TRBV7-2, with D possibly TRBD1 on 6 matching bases. V lost 1 base and J lost 4, with 11 bases in between. Germline V gene sequence: CDR1 SGHTA, CDR2 FQGNSA. This CDR3 contains 15 residues. The CDR3, as DNA: TGTGCCAGCAGCTTAGGCAGGGGCCCTAATCAGCCCCAGCATTTT. It encodes CASSLGRGPNQPQHF.

In this sample, this clonotype turned up many times. The chain recombines TRBV4-2 with TRBJ2-7, with 12 nucleotides matching TRBD1. The germline V gene has CDR1 LGHNA and CDR2 YNFKEQ. Trimming at V came to 0 bases and at J to 4 bases, leaving 7 bases not matched to a gene. The CDR3 sequence is 17 residues long. The chain's CDR3 is CASSQESGTGGLYEQYF. The CDR3 DNA reads TGTGCCAGCAGCCAAGAAAGTGGGACAGGGGGCTTATACGAGCAGTACTTC.

This clonotype was recorded at least ten times. This chain links TRBV20-1 with TRBJ2-3; 9 bases are shared with TRBD2. The CDR3 sequence is 14 residues long. Germline V gene sequence: CDR1 DFQATT, CDR2 SNEGSKA (reference sequence). V trimming: 1 base; J trimming: 1 base; junction bases outside the gene matches: 0. The CDR3 coding sequence is TGCAGTGCTAGAGTAGCGGGGGGCACAGATACGCAGTATTTT. It specifies CSARVAGGTDTQYF.

The rearrangement uses TRBV10-2 and TRBJ1-1, with D maybe TRBD1 (6 bases). CDR1 WSHSY and CDR2 SAAADI come from the germline V gene. The V end was cut by 2 bases, the J end by 11 bases, with 15 bases between. The CDR3 spans 13 residues. The CDR3 DNA follows: TGCGCCAGCAGTGAGGTCAGGGGCCGAGAGGCTTTCTTT. Protein sequence: CASSEVRGREAFF.